These T cell receptor beta chains were read from a single sample in a study of shared clonotypes between healthy human individuals. Profiling relied on immunoSEQ multiplex PCR, and the TCRdb table lists in-frame clones only, not all of them. The table has some 1,100,000 clones, around 78% seen once. The sample comprised memory CD4+ T cells from PBMCs. The receptors were gathered from a young man in good health. Some clones in this sample may be carry-over from other donors' samples. Each CDR3 is given with its conserved first and last residue. D genes are given only for firm matches. A clone size is listed for some rows: how often the clone was seen (once, few, many), or a class if it is expanded.

d_gene: TRBD1
v_gene: TRBV5-1
abundance: few
j_gene: TRBJ1-2
CDR3aa: CASSAGTGDYGYTF
CDR3nt: TGCGCCAGCAGCGCCGGGACAGGAGACTATGGCTACACCTTC

d_gene: TRBD1
v_gene: TRBV5-1
abundance: -
j_gene: TRBJ2-7
CDR3aa: CASSRTGVFPSYEQYF
CDR3nt: TGCGCCAGCAGCAGGACAGGGGTCTTTCCCTCCTACGAGCAGTACTTC

d_gene: TRBD1
v_gene: TRBV30
abundance: -
j_gene: TRBJ1-5
CDR3aa: CAWSRPQGAWNDGQPQHF
CDR3nt: TGTGCCTGGAGTCGACCGCAGGGGGCATGGAATGATGGTCAGCCCCAGCATTTT

d_gene: TRBD2
v_gene: TRBV4-1
abundance: -
j_gene: TRBJ2-1
CDR3aa: CASSQDLSGSVENEQFF
CDR3nt: TGCGCCAGCAGCCAAGATCTAAGCGGGAGTGTAGAAAATGAGCAGTTCTTC

d_gene: -
v_gene: TRBV6-1
abundance: many
j_gene: TRBJ2-4
CDR3aa: CATATSSKNIQYF
CDR3nt: TGTGCCACAGCGACAAGCTCCAAAAACATTCAGTACTTC

d_gene: -
v_gene: TRBV30
abundance: -
j_gene: TRBJ2-2
CDR3aa: CAWTRKQSTGELFF
CDR3nt: TGTGCCTGGACCCGAAAACAGAGCACCGGGGAGCTGTTTTTT

d_gene: -
v_gene: TRBV7-6
abundance: -
j_gene: TRBJ1-1
CDR3aa: CASSSWADTEAFF
CDR3nt: TGTGCCAGCAGCTCATGGGCCGACACTGAAGCTTTCTTT

d_gene: -
v_gene: TRBV6-1
abundance: once
j_gene: TRBJ2-1
CDR3aa: CASSEAVENEQFF
CDR3nt: TGTGCCAGCAGTGAAGCCGTCGAGAATGAGCAGTTCTTC

d_gene: -
v_gene: TRBV5-3
abundance: -
j_gene: TRBJ1-5
CDR3aa: CARSLGQGNQPQHF
CDR3nt: TGTGCCAGAAGCTTGGGACAGGGCAATCAGCCCCAGCATTTT

d_gene: TRBD2
v_gene: TRBV14
abundance: few
j_gene: TRBJ2-1
CDR3aa: CASSQDRGRVNNEQFF
CDR3nt: TGTGCCAGCAGCCAAGATCGCGGGAGAGTGAACAATGAGCAGTTCTTC

d_gene: -
v_gene: TRBV18
abundance: once
j_gene: TRBJ2-7
CDR3aa: CASSPLINEQYF
CDR3nt: TGTGCCAGCTCACCATTGATCAACGAGCAGTACTTC

d_gene: -
v_gene: TRBV7-3
abundance: -
j_gene: TRBJ2-6
CDR3aa: CASSFPPDGSGANVLTF
CDR3nt: TGTGCCAGCAGCTTCCCCCCAGACGGGTCCGGGGCCAACGTCCTGACTTTC

d_gene: TRBD1
v_gene: TRBV19
abundance: -
j_gene: TRBJ1-1
CDR3aa: CASSGRTGMRTEAFF
CDR3nt: TGTGCCAGTAGTGGGAGGACAGGGATGCGAACTGAAGCTTTCTTT

d_gene: -
v_gene: TRBV27
abundance: -
j_gene: TRBJ2-7
CDR3aa: CASSSLRYSYEQYF
CDR3nt: TGTGCCAGCAGTTCCCTCAGGTACTCCTACGAGCAGTACTTC

d_gene: TRBD1
v_gene: TRBV18
abundance: -
j_gene: TRBJ1-1
CDR3aa: CASSPTLQGANTEAFF
CDR3nt: TGTGCCAGCTCACCGACCCTACAGGGGGCGAACACTGAAGCTTTCTTT

d_gene: -
v_gene: TRBV19
abundance: -
j_gene: TRBJ2-5
CDR3aa: CASSADSETQYF
CDR3nt: TGTGCCAGCTCGGCGGACTCGGAGACCCAGTACTTC

d_gene: -
v_gene: TRBV30
abundance: -
j_gene: TRBJ1-1
CDR3aa: CASWVGANTEAFF
CDR3nt: TGTGCCTCCTGGGTGGGGGCGAACACTGAAGCTTTCTTT

d_gene: -
v_gene: TRBV4-1
abundance: -
j_gene: TRBJ1-2
CDR3aa: CASSQEVQARGYTF
CDR3nt: TGCGCCAGCAGCCAAGAAGTCCAGGCGCGTGGCTACACCTTC

d_gene: -
v_gene: TRBV6-5
abundance: -
j_gene: TRBJ1-2
CDR3aa: CASSYGGQPYGYTF
CDR3nt: TGTGCCAGCAGTTACGGAGGGCAGCCCTATGGCTACACCTTC

d_gene: TRBD2
v_gene: TRBV4-2
abundance: -
j_gene: TRBJ2-4
CDR3aa: CASSQVLAGARTKNIQYF
CDR3nt: TGTGCCAGCAGCCAAGTATTAGCGGGAGCTAGAACCAAAAACATTCAGTACTTC

d_gene: TRBD1
v_gene: TRBV4-3
abundance: -
j_gene: TRBJ2-3
CDR3aa: CASSRLGQGHTDTQYF
CDR3nt: TGCGCCAGCAGCCGCTTGGGACAGGGCCACACAGATACGCAGTATTTT

d_gene: -
v_gene: TRBV5-1
abundance: -
j_gene: TRBJ1-3
CDR3aa: CASADESSGNTIYF
CDR3nt: TGCGCCAGCGCTGACGAGAGCTCTGGAAACACCATATATTTT

d_gene: TRBD2
v_gene: TRBV7-3
abundance: -
j_gene: TRBJ2-1
CDR3aa: CASSLERGAYNEQFF
CDR3nt: TGTGCCAGCAGCTTAGAGCGGGGGGCCTACAATGAGCAGTTCTTC

d_gene: TRBD2
v_gene: TRBV5-1
abundance: -
j_gene: TRBJ2-5
CDR3aa: CASSLGLAGAQETQYF
CDR3nt: TGCGCCAGCAGCTTGGGACTAGCGGGAGCTCAAGAGACCCAGTACTTC